This T cell receptor beta chain was recovered during a study of cytotoxic CD8 clonotypes in ibrutinib-treated CLL. PBMCs that had been cryopreserved were the source of 2 to 2.5 micrograms of genomic DNA for TCR beta libraries. Findings of the study overall: Progressing and sustained-remission patients had different sampling times. At progression, clonality fell back toward baseline after rising at ibrutinib response.

Clones were sequenced by immunoSEQ multiplex PCR, and TCRdb holds only the in-frame ones, with some missing. The sample has 150,000 or so clones, 75% to 85% seen once. As concerns this clone: Its antigen remains unknown.

Germline V CDR1 and CDR2: SEHNR, FQNEAQ (reference sequence). This CDR3 has 13 residues. Trimming took 5 bases from V and 5 from J; bases not matched to a gene: 1. The chain carries TRBV7-9 and TRBJ2-5; 11 bases line up with TRBD1. The TCR sequence derives from a human donor with chronic lymphocytic leukemia. Specimen: PBMCs, collected after 12 months of ibrutinib treatment. For the CDR3, the DNA is TGTGCCAGCAGCCGGACAGGGGGCGAGACCCAGTACTTC. Amino acids: CASSRTGGETQYF. The full variable domain, with the rest looked up from reference TRBV7-9 and TRBJ2-5, is DTGVSQNPRHKITKRGQNVTFRCDPISEHNRLYWYRQTLGQGPEFLTYFQNEAQLEKSRLLSDRFSAERPKGSFSTLEIQRTEQGDSAMYLCASSRTGGETQYFGPGTRLLVL.